A single sample gave rise to the 19 T cell receptor beta chains below, sequenced in a study of cytomegalovirus exposure and HLA in healthy donors. The table came from immunoSEQ multiplex PCR; TCRdb's copy has only in-frame clones and leaves some out. The repertoire holds 150,000 to 250,000 clones, with around 80% as singletons. Sequenced: PBMCs. The receptors were gathered from a woman aged 30 to 39 in good health and CMV-seronegative.

The V gene is TRBV5-6, the J gene TRBJ2-1; D is uncertain. With 1 base removed from V and 8 bases from J, the gap between germline ends came to 7 bases. From germline, CDR1 is SGHDT and CDR2 YYEEEE. The CDR3 runs to 12 residues. This chain's CDR3 is CASSLRVYEQFF. CDR3 sequence (DNA): TGTGCCAGCAGCTTGCGGGTGTATGAGCAGTTCTTC.

The chain combines TRBV2 with TRBJ2-3, with TRBD2 matching 13 bases. The CDR3 has 16 amino acids. V shed 7 bases, J shed 6 bases, and the junction held 10 bases outside the gene matches. Germline-derived CDR1 and CDR2 are SNHLY and FYNNEI. CDR3 amino acids: CASKLEGLAGTDTQYF. CDR3 nucleotides: TGTGCCAGCAAGTTAGAGGGACTAGCGGGGACCGATACGCAGTATTTT. Based on the CDR3 plus reference TRBV2 and TRBJ2-3, the full variable domain is EPEVTQTPSHQVTQMGQEVILRCVPISNHLYFYWYRQILGQKVEFLVSFYNNEISEKSEIFDDQFSVERPDGSNFTLKIRSTKLEDSAMYFCASKLEGLAGTDTQYFGPGTRLTVL.

The chain links TRBV5-1 to TRBJ2-7, with D perhaps TRBD1 (5 bases). Trimming cost V 0 bases and J 3 bases, with 7 bases left between them. Germline CDR1 SGHRS, CDR2 YFSETQ. CDR3 size: 13 residues. CDR3 DNA sequence: TGCGCCAGCAGCTTGGGACAGCTCTACGAGCAGTACTTC. It specifies CASSLGQLYEQYF.

This clone has a single count. The gene calls are TRBV6-5 and TRBJ1-2, with D maybe TRBD1 (5 bases). Germline V gives CDR1 MNHEY, CDR2 SVGAGI. This CDR3 spans 14 amino acids. V lost 7 bases to trimming and J lost 8 bases, with 20 bases between them. CDR3 amino acids: CASTQVAGKGGYTF. DNA for the CDR3: TGTGCCAGCACTCAAGTGGCAGGGAAGGGGGGCTACACCTTC.

CDR3 region: CASSEGQNSPLHF. CDR3 in DNA: TGTGCCAGCAGTGAGGGACAGAATTCACCCCTCCACTTT. The chain joins TRBV2 to TRBJ1-6, with 7 bases matching TRBD1. CDR1 is SNHLY and CDR2 is FYNNEI in the germline V gene. This CDR3 contains 13 residues. Trimming at V came to 3 bases and at J to 7 bases, leaving 0 bases not matched to a gene.

The chain uses TRBV6-5 and TRBJ2-5, with TRBD1 matching over 8 bases. This CDR3 region has 13 residues. The germline CDR1 and CDR2 sequences are MNHEY and SVGAGI. After removal of 6 bases from V and 4 bases from J, the junction contained 4 bases not matched to a gene. The CDR3 region has the DNA TGTGCCAGCAGAAGGACAGGGATAGAGACCCAGTACTTC. Protein: CASRRTGIETQYF.

CDR3 nucleotide sequence: TGCGCCAGCAGCCAAGATAGCCTAAACAGGGATACGCACTACGAGCAGTACTTC. Encoded protein: CASSQDSLNRDTHYEQYF. The chain links TRBV4-1 to TRBJ2-7, with D tentatively TRBD1 (6 bases). Trimming removed 0 bases from V and 3 bases from J, with 21 bases in between. CDR1 is MGHRA and CDR2 is YSYEKL in the germline V gene. This CDR3 is built from 18 residues.

This clone was picked up a small number of times. This chain uses TRBV5-1 with TRBJ2-7, with a weak D call TRBD1 (6 bases). The ends were cut back, 4 bases at V and 0 bases at J, with 17 bases in the middle. CDR1 and CDR2 from the germline V gene are SGHRS and YFSETQ. The CDR3 is 16 amino acids. The CDR3 reads CASSLGQGLSSYEQYF. The CDR3, as DNA: TGCGCCAGCAGCCTGGGGCAGGGGTTGAGCTCCTACGAGCAGTACTTC.

The chain combines TRBV18 with TRBJ1-5, with D unresolved. V dropped 10 bases and J dropped 3 bases, with 13 bases sitting between them. The germline gives CDR1 KGHSH, CDR2 LQKENI. The CDR3 extends over 13 amino acids. The CDR3 is CATGGSVNQPQHF. DNA for the CDR3: TGTGCCACGGGAGGCAGTGTCAATCAGCCCCAGCATTTT.

A note on this clone: Other DNA sequences in the same sample also yield this CDR3. V and J are TRBV6-1 and TRBJ2-7; 10 bases are a match to TRBD1. The CDR3 sequence is 14 residues long. In germline, CDR1 is MNHNS, CDR2 SASEGT. With 6 bases clipped from V and 4 bases from J, the junction kept 6 bases outside the gene matches. As DNA, the CDR3 is TGTGCCAGCAGCCGGGACAGGGGATCTTACGAGCAGTACTTC. It codes for CASSRDRGSYEQYF.

V usage is TRBV5-5 and J usage is TRBJ2-7; tentative D call: TRBD1 (6 bases). This CDR3 contains 15 residues. In germline, CDR1 is SGHKS, CDR2 YYEKEE (reference sequence). With 4 bases removed from V and 1 base from J, the gap between germline ends came to 15 bases. The CDR3 region is CASSRKRDTSYEQYF. DNA for the CDR3: TGTGCCAGCAGCAGGAAACGGGACACTTCCTACGAGCAGTACTTC.

The V call is TRBV6-5, the J call TRBJ1-2; 12 bases align to TRBD1. CDR1 is MNHEY, CDR2 SVGAGI, per germline. V was pared by 6 bases and J by 6 bases, with 8 bases of the junction left unmatched. This CDR3 spans 15 amino acids. This chain's CDR3 is CASSPGTGGADGYTF. CDR3 bases: TGTGCCAGCAGCCCGGGGACAGGGGGCGCGGATGGCTACACCTTC.

The rearrangement uses TRBV18 and TRBJ1-2; 12 nucleotides align to TRBD1. V gave up 0 bases and J gave up 12 bases; unmatched junction bases: 8. The CDR3 length is 15 residues. Germline V gene lookup returns CDR1 KGHSH and CDR2 LQKENI. CDR3 DNA sequence: TGTGCCAGCTCACCACCTGGGGACAGGGGGCGAATTAACACCTTC. Amino acid sequence: CASSPPGDRGRINTF.

This chain joins TRBV19 and TRBJ2-7; D is possibly TRBD1 (5 bases). The germline V and J ends were trimmed by 2 bases and 2 bases, with 13 bases remaining between them. Per germline, CDR1 LNHDA and CDR2 SQIVND (reference sequence). This CDR3 is 15 amino acids long. This CDR3 is CASSISSRAPYEQYF. In nucleotides, the CDR3 is TGTGCCAGTAGTATATCCAGCAGGGCTCCCTACGAGCAGTACTTC.

This chain uses TRBV5-6 with TRBJ2-3, with a tentative D call TRBD1 (6 bases). This CDR3 contains 14 residues. V was pared by 4 bases and J by 5 bases, with 14 bases between. CDR1 and CDR2 (germline): SGHDT, YYEEEE. CDR3: CASSIANREDTQYF. CDR3 nucleotides: TGTGCCAGCAGCATCGCCAACAGGGAAGATACGCAGTATTTT.

This clone showed up many times. The chain carries TRBV6-1 and TRBJ1-4; possible D gene TRBD1, 6 bases. Trimming left V 4 bases short and J 4 bases short, with 10 bases between. Per the germline V gene, CDR1 is MNHNS and CDR2 is SASEGT. This CDR3 is 14 amino acids long. The CDR3 sequence: CASSVGQVNEKLFF. For the CDR3, the DNA is TGTGCCAGCAGTGTGGGACAAGTTAATGAAAAACTGTTTTTT.

The V gene is TRBV7-9, the J gene TRBJ1-1; D is possibly TRBD1 (5 bases). CDR3 length equals 14 residues. Germline CDR1 is SEHNR and CDR2 is FQNEAQ (reference sequence). Trimming cost V 8 bases and J 1 base, with 14 bases left between them. The CDR3 reads CASFPHQGNTEAFF. CDR3 nucleotide sequence: TGTGCCAGCTTTCCTCATCAGGGGAACACTGAAGCTTTCTTT.

V and J are TRBV5-4 and TRBJ1-1; 9 bases map to TRBD1. The junction had 8 bases not matched to a gene; V was cut back by 2 bases and J by 0 bases. Germline lookup yields CDR1 SGHNT and CDR2 YYREEE (reference sequence). The CDR3 length is 17 residues. The CDR3 loop is CASSFTGGRGMNTEAFF. CDR3 in DNA: TGTGCCAGCAGCTTCACAGGGGGCAGGGGAATGAACACTGAAGCTTTCTTT.

V is TRBV6-6 and J is TRBJ1-1; unclear D gene. The germline V gene encodes CDR1 MNHNY and CDR2 SVGAGI (reference sequence). This CDR3 has 13 residues. Trimming took 2 bases from V and 5 from J, leaving 9 bases between them. The CDR3 DNA sequence: TGTGCCAGCAGTTACGAGGGAGGGACTGAAGCTTTCTTT. The encoded protein is CASSYEGGTEAFF.